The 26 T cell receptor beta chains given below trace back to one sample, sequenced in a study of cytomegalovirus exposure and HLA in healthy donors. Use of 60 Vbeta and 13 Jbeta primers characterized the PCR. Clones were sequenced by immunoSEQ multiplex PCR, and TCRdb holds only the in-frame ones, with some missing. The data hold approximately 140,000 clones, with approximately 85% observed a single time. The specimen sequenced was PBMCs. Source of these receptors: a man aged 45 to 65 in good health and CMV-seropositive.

The CDR3 DNA reads TGTGCCAGCAGTTATGACGGACAGGGTAATCAGCCCCAGCATTTT. Amino acids: CASSYDGQGNQPQHF. The chain joins TRBV6-5 to TRBJ1-5; 8 nucleotides align to TRBD1. From germline, CDR1 is MNHEY and CDR2 SVGAGI. This CDR3 is built from 15 residues. After removal of 3 bases from V and 4 bases from J, the junction contained 5 bases not matched to a gene.

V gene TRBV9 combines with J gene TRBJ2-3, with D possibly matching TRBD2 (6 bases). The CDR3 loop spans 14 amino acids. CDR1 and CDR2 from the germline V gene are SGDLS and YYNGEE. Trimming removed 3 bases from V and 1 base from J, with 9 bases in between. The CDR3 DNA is TGTGCCAGCAGCGATTCTAGCGGCACAGATACGCAGTATTTT. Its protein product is CASSDSSGTDTQYF.

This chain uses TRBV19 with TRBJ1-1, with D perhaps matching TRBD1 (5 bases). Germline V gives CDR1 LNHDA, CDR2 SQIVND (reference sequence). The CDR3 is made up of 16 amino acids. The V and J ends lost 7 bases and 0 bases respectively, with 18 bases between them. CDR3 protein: CASTPRGWGMNTEAFF. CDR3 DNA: TGTGCCAGTACCCCCCGGGGGTGGGGGATGAACACTGAAGCTTTCTTT.

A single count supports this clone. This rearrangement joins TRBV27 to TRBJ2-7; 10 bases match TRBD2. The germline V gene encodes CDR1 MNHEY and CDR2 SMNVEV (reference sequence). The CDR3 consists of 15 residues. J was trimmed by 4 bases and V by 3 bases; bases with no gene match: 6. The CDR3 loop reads CASSFAAGGQYEQYF. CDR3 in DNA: TGTGCCAGCAGTTTTGCAGCGGGAGGGCAATACGAGCAGTACTTC.

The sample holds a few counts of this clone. The CDR3 nucleotides read TGCGCCAGCAGCACTGGGACTAGCGGGAGGAGGCGCAGAGAGACCCAGTACTTC. This codes for CASSTGTSGRRRRETQYF. This chain links TRBV5-1 with TRBJ2-5, with 15 bases that match TRBD2. The germline V gene has CDR1 SGHRS and CDR2 YFSETQ. With V trimmed by 4 bases and J by 4 bases, 11 bases remained unmatched. This CDR3 region has 18 residues.

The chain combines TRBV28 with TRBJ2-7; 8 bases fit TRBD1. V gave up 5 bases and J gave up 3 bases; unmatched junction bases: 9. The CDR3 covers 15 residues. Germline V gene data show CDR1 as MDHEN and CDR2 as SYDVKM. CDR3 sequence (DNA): TGTGCCAGCAGTCGTATGGGACAGGTGGTCTACGAGCAGTACTTC. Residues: CASSRMGQVVYEQYF.

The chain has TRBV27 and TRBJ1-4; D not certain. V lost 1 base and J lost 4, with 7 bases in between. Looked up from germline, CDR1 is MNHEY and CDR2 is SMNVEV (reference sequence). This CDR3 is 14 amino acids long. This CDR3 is CASSLFGFNEKLFF. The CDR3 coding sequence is TGTGCCAGCAGTTTATTCGGGTTTAATGAAAAACTGTTTTTT.

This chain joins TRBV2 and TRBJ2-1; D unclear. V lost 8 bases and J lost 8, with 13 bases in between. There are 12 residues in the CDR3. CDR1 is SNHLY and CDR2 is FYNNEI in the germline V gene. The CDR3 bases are TGTGCCAGCCTTAGCCGTTTGGATGAGCAGTTCTTC. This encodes CASLSRLDEQFF.

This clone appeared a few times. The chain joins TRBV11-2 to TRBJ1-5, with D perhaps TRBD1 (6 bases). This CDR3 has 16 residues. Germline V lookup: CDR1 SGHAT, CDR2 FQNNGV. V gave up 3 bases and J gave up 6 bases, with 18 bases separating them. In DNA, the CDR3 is TGTGCCAGCAGCTTGGGGGGGCAGGGGATCGGTCAGCCCCAGCATTTT. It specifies CASSLGGQGIGQPQHF. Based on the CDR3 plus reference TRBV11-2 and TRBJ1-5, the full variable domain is EAGVAQSPRYKIIEKRQSVAFWCNPISGHATLYWYQQILGQGPKLLIQFQNNGVVDDSQLPKDRFSAERLKGVDSTLKIQPAKLEDSAVYLCASSLGGQGIGQPQHFGDGTRLSIL.

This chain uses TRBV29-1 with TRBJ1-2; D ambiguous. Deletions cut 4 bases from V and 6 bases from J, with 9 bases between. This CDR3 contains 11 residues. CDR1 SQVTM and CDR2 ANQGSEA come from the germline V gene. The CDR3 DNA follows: TGCAGCGTTGCCCGGGATGATGGCTACACCTTC. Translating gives CSVARDDGYTF.

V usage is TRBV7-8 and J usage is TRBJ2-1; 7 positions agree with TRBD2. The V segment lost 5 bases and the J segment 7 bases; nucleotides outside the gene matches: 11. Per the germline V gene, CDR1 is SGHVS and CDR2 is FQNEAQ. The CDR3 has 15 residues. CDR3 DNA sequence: TGTGCCAGCAGCCGGCAGGGAGGGCTAGGAAATGAGCAGTTCTTC. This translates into CASSRQGGLGNEQFF.

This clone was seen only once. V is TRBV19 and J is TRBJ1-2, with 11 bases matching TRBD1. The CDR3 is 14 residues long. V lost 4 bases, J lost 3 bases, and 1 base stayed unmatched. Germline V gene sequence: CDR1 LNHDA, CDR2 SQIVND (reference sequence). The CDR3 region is CASSRGQGDYGYTF. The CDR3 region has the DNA TGTGCCAGTAGTAGGGGACAGGGGGACTATGGCTACACCTTC. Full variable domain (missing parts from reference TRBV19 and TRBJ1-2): DGGITQSPKYLFRKEGQNVTLSCEQNLNHDAMYWYRQDPGQGLRLIYYSQIVNDFQKGDIAEGYSVSREKKESFPLTVTSAQKNPTAFYLCASSRGQGDYGYTFGSGTRLTVV.

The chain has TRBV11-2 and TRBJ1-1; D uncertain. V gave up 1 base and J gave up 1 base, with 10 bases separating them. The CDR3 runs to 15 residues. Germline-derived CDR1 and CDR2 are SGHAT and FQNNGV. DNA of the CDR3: TGTGCCAGCAGCTTAGGAACAGACACGAACACTGAAGCTTTCTTT. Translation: CASSLGTDTNTEAFF.

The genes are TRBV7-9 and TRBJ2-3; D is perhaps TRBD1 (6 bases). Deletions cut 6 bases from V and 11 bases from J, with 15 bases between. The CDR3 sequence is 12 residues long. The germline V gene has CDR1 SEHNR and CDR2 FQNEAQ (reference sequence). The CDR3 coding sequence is TGTGCCAGCAGTCAAACCGGACAGAGGCAGTATTTT. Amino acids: CASSQTGQRQYF.

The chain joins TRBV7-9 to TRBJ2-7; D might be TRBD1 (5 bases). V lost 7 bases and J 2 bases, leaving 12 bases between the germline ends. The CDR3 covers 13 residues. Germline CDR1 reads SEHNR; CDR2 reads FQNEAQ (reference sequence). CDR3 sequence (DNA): TGTGCCAGCACCGCGTCGACAGCCTACGAGCAGTACTTC. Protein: CASTASTAYEQYF.

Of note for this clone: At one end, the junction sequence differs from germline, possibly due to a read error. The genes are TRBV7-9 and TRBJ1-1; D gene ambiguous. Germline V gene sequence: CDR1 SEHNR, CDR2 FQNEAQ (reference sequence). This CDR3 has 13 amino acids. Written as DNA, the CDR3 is TGTTCCAGCAGCCGAGACATGAACACTGAAGCTTTCTTT. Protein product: CSSSRDMNTEAFF.

The CDR3 loop is CASSLGPPLDTIYF. DNA for the CDR3: TGTGCCAGCAGCTTGGGGCCTCCTTTGGACACCATATATTTT. The V call is TRBV5-6, the J call TRBJ1-3; no clear D gene. The CDR3 is 14 residues long. The germline gives CDR1 SGHDT, CDR2 YYEEEE. V lost 0 bases, J lost 8 bases, and 12 bases lay in between.

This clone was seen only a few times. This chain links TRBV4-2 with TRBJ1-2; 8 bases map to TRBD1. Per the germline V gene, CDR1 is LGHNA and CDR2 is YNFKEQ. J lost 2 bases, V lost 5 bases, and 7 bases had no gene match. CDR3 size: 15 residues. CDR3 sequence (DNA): TGTGCCAGCAGCTCCCACGGACAGGGCAACTATGGCTACACCTTC. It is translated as CASSSHGQGNYGYTF.

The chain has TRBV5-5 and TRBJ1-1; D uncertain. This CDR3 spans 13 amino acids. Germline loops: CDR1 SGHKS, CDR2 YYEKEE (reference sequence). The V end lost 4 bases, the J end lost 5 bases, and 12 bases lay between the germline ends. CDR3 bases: TGTGCCAGCAGCCAAAAACTAAGGACTGAAGCTTTCTTT. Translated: CASSQKLRTEAFF.

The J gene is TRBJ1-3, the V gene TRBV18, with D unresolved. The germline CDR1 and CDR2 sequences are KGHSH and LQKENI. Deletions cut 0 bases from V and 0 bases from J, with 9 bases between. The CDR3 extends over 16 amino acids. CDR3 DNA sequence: TGTGCCAGCTCACCACCCCGCGGGCCCTCTGGAAACACCATATATTTT. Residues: CASSPPRGPSGNTIYF.

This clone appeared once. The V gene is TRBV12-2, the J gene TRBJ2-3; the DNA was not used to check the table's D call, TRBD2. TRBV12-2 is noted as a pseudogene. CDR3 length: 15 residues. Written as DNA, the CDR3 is TGTGCGAGCGGTAGTCCCCACGTTCGCACAGATACGCAGTATTTT. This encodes CASGSPHVRTDTQYF.

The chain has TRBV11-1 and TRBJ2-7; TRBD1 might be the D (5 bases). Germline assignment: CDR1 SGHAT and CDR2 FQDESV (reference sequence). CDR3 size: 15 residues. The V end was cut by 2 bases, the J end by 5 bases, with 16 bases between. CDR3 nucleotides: TGTGCCAGCAGCTTACGCGGCACCTGGGGCCACGAGCAGTACTTC. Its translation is CASSLRGTWGHEQYF.

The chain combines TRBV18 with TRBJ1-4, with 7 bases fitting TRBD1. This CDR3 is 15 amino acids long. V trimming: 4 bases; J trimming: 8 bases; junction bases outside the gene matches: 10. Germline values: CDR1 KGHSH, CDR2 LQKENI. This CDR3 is CASSRTQGQYEKLFF. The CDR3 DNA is TGTGCCAGCTCACGGACCCAGGGACAGTACGAAAAACTGTTTTTT.

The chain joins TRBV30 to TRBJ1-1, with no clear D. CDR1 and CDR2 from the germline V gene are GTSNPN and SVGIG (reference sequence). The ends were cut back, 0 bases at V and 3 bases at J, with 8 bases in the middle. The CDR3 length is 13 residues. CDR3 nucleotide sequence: TGTGCCTGGAGTGTCTTGAGGTACACTGAAGCTTTCTTT. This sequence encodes CAWSVLRYTEAFF. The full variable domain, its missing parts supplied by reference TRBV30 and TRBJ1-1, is SQTIHQWPATLVQPVGSPLSLECTVEGTSNPNLYWYRQAAGRGLQLLFYSVGIGQISSEVPQNLSASRPQDRQFILSSKKLLLSDSGFYLCAWSVLRYTEAFFGQGTRLTVV.

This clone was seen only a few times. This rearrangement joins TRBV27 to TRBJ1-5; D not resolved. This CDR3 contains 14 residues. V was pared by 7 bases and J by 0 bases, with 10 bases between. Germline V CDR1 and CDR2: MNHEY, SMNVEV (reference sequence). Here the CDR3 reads CASTNLYSNQPQHF. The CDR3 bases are TGTGCCAGCACGAACCTATATAGCAATCAGCCCCAGCATTTT.

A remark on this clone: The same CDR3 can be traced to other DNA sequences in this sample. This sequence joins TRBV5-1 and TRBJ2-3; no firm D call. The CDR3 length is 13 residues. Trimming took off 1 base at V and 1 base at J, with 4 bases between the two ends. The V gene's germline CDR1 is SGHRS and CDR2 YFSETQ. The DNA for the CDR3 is TGCGCCAGCAGCTTGTCGGGCACAGATACGCAGTATTTT. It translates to CASSLSGTDTQYF.